This entry concerns a single T cell receptor (beta chain). This clonotype showed up just once. Its target antigen remains unknown. One base away there is no much larger clone; base qualities are not given. One read alone is weak evidence. This specimen belongs to a study of CD8+CD57+ T cells in acquired aplastic anemia (dated by TCRdb to between 2018 and 2020). About the investigation overall: On average, sorted CD4+ and CD8+ cells yielded approximately 3 ug of extracted DNA, with a range of about 0.18 to 30 ug. Mean read counts for healthy donor samples were about 10 million for CD4+ cells and about 12 million for CD8+ cells.

In the study, sorted CD4+ and CD8+ blood T cells from patients with severe aplastic anemia and from healthy subjects underwent deep sequencing of TCR repertoires. Ficoll-Paque density gradient centrifugation was used to isolate peripheral blood mononuclear cells. Before DNA extraction, CD4+ and CD8+ T cells were sorted with FACS or magnetic beads. From cysteine to phenylalanine, the CDR3 is 14 amino acids long. Only the CDR3 DNA stays, 42 bases, in frame from base 1. V is pruned by 7 bases and J by 5 bases, leaving 6 bases of the junction without a gene match. The germline V gene provides CDR1 SGHTA and CDR2 FQGNSA. The study at large found these results: No significant difference in CD8+ Simpson's diversity was found between patients and healthy controls (P=0.060). Some 30 CD8+ CDR3 sequences were shared between patients and controls but appeared highly expressed in patients and within their immunodominant clones.

TCR beta VDJ combination and CDR3 sequence profiling used genomic DNA as the template. TCR repertoire sequencing was run on an Illumina HiSeq 2000. The authors' pipeline ran thus. Repertoire assessment relied on Simpson's diversity index, CDR3 size and DJ length profiles, and TRBV/TRBJ rearrangement plots. Whichever DNA sequence was most abundant in the deep sequencing data was defined as the immunodominant clone. CDR3 amino acid sequences were checked for sharing between subjects and were compared against published repertoires and the VDJdb database. Starting from the raw public reads, TCRdb applied fastp trimming at Q25, assembled clones with MiXCR and retained in-frame beta chains. Each entry merges the rows of one CDR3 protein and shows their most common DNA and genes. The V and J calls shown here were made by TCRdb, not taken from the authors' results. Counted in this sample were 400,000 to 450,000 distinct CDR3 sequences; 55% to 70% of them appeared once. Clones ranked in the top ten supply approximately 4% of the sample.

What was sequenced was sorted CD4+, CD8+, or CD8+CD57+ T cells (not recorded which) from PBMCs. The clonotype originates from a human donor in good health, serving as a control. The receptor chain draws on TRBV7-2 and TRBJ2-7; TRBD1 aligns with 12 central bases. The CDR3 corresponds to CASNRDRGLDEQYF. In nucleotides, the sequence is TGTGCCAGCAACCGGGACAGGGGGCTCGACGAGCAGTACTTC.